A selection of T cell receptor beta chains follows, all from one sample in a study. TCRdb redid the calling of the 5' RACE reads with MiXCR, one entry per CDR3 protein. The sample carries about 61,000 distinct CDR3 sequences, under 35% recorded once. Sequencing was carried out using tumor-infiltrating naive CD4+ T cells sorted from the breast tumor. These receptors all stem from a female donor with breast cancer. Both conserved end residues are part of each CDR3. Fields, in order: J gene, D gene, V gene, CDR3 length, clone size, CDR3 DNA, CDR3 protein. D genes are given only for firm matches. Expanded clones get a size class; other rows say once, few or many, or leave the size out.

TRBJ2-7 | NA | TRBV6-1 | 13 | NA | TGTGCCAGCTTGGATCGGGGTGTTTACGAGCAGTACTTC | CASLDRGVYEQYF
TRBJ2-3 | NA | TRBV20-1 | 13 | NA | TGCAGTGCGCGGGGCTCCCACACAGATACGCAGTATTTT | CSARGSHTDTQYF
TRBJ2-1 | NA | TRBV27 | 15 | few | TGTGCCAGCAGTTCCCGGCTTCCGGGCGGCAATGAGCAGTTCTTC | CASSSRLPGGNEQFF
TRBJ2-1 | NA | TRBV2 | 10 | few | TGTGCCAGCAGATTTGTTGAGCAGTTCTTC | CASRFVEQFF
TRBJ1-3 | NA | TRBV25-1 | 15 | NA | TGTGCCGGCAGGCCGGGACAATGGGCTGGAAACACCATATATTTT | CAGRPGQWAGNTIYF
TRBJ1-2 | NA | TRBV7-2 | 16 | NA | TGTGCCAGCAGCCCCGGGGGGGACCCAGCTAACTATGGCTACACCTTC | CASSPGGDPANYGYTF
TRBJ2-1 | TRBD2 | TRBV12-3/TRBV12-4 | 17 | once | TGTGCCAGCAGCCCGCTATTAGCGGGAGACTCCTACAATGAGCAGTTCTTC | CASSPLLAGDSYNEQFF
TRBJ2-1 | NA | TRBV11-1 | 14 | few | TGTGCCAGCAGCCAACATGACCCAGGGGATGAGCAGTTCTTC | CASSQHDPGDEQFF
TRBJ2-6 | NA | TRBV27 | 17 | NA | TGTGCCAGCAGTTTGGTCAGGACCCGATCTGGGGCCAACGTCCTGACTTTC | CASSLVRTRSGANVLTF
TRBJ2-2 | TRBD2 | TRBV5-1 | 15 | NA | TGCGCCAGCTCGACTAGCGGAGGGAACACCGGGGAGCTGTTTTTT | CASSTSGGNTGELFF
TRBJ2-3 | TRBD2 | TRBV30 | 14 | few | TGTGCCTGGAGTCTTGAGGGCGGGAGGATTACGCAGTATTTT | CAWSLEGGRITQYF
TRBJ2-1 | TRBD2 | TRBV7-2 | 18 | NA | TGTGCCAGCAGCTTAGGGCCCCTTTGGCGGGGGGAGAACAATGAGCAGTTCTTC | CASSLGPLWRGENNEQFF
TRBJ2-1 | NA | TRBV5-6 | 16 | few | TGTGCCAGCAGCTTGGATGAGGGACGCTCCTACAATGAGCAGTTCTTC | CASSLDEGRSYNEQFF
TRBJ2-3 | NA | TRBV29-1 | 12 | NA | TGCAGCGGCGTTCCCCCCACAGATACGCAGTATTTT | CSGVPPTDTQYF
TRBJ2-1 | NA | TRBV9 | 15 | few | TGTGCCAGCAGCCCGAGTGGGAGAGTTTCAGATGAGCAGTTCTTC | CASSPSGRVSDEQFF
TRBJ2-5 | NA | TRBV7-2 | 15 | few | TGTGCCAGCAGCCCCGTTGGCAGGACCAAAGAGACCCAGTACTTC | CASSPVGRTKETQYF
TRBJ2-5 | NA | TRBV4-1 | 12 | many | TGCGCCAGCAGCCTTACATTGGGCCCCCAGTACTTC | CASSLTLGPQYF
TRBJ2-7 | NA | TRBV9 | 15 | few | TGTGCCAGCAGCGCCCGGGACTCGAGCTCCTACGAGCAGTACTTC | CASSARDSSSYEQYF
TRBJ2-7 | TRBD2 | TRBV20-1 | 14 | many | TGCAGTGCTTACACTAGCGGGAGGGCCTACGAGCAGTACTTC | CSAYTSGRAYEQYF
TRBJ2-5 | TRBD2 | TRBV20-1 | 11 | few | TGCAGCGGGGGGAACCAAGAGACCCAGTACTTC | CSGGNQETQYF
TRBJ1-5 | NA | TRBV12-3/TRBV12-4 | 13 | many | TGTGCCAGCAGTTTCGGGACGCATCAGCCCCAGCATTTT | CASSFGTHQPQHF
TRBJ2-7 | NA | TRBV6-5 | 19 | few | TGTGCCAGCAGTTACTCCAACCGGATAGTGCGTCGGGAGACCTACGAGCAGTACTTC | CASSYSNRIVRRETYEQYF
TRBJ1-2 | NA | TRBV6-1 | 14 | few | TGTGCCAGCACCACCTTAACAGGGAACTATGGCTACACCTTC | CASTTLTGNYGYTF